The clone carrying this TCR beta chain was recorded only once. Its antigen is currently unknown. The data originate from a study of T cell responses to AZD1222 COVID-19 vaccine. About the research overall: Researchers grouped second doses given at about 4 or about 12 weeks into one pool.

The repertoire was sequenced with immunoSEQ multiplex PCR; TCRdb's copy has only in-frame clones and lacks some. This sample has around 130,000 clones, with roughly 92% found just once. Regarding the study as a whole: The study reported that nearly half of spike-specific TCRs target unmutated variant regions. Recipients of two AZD1222 doses showed rising Spike-specific TCR breadth and depth. Repertoire samples came only from after the peak T cell response.

The CDR3 loop spans 15 amino acids. V shed 3 bases and J shed 0 bases, with 9 bases lying between them. Germline-derived CDR1 and CDR2 are SGHVS and FQNEAQ. The source was peripheral blood, collected on day 0 of AZD1222 vaccination. This receptor was identified in an adult in good health. The chain is built from TRBV7-8 and TRBJ1-5; D gene unclear. The CDR3 nucleotides are TGTGCCAGCAGCTTCGGATCATATAGCAATCAGCCCCAGCATTTT. Its protein product is CASSFGSYSNQPQHF. Full variable domain (remainder filled in from reference TRBV7-8 and TRBJ1-5): GAGVSQSPRYKVAKRGQDVALRCDPISGHVSLFWYQQALGQGPEFLTYFQNEAQLDKSGLPSDRFFAERPEGSVSTLKIQRTQQEDSAVYLCASSFGSYSNQPQHFGDGTRLSIL.